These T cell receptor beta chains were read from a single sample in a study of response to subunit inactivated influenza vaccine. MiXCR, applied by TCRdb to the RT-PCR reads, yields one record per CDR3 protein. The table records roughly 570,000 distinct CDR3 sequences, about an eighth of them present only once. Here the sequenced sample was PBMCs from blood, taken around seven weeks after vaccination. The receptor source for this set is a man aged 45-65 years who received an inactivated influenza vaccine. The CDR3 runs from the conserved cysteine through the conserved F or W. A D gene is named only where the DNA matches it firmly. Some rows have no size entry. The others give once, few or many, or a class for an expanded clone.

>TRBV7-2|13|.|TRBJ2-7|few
CASSFQGFYEQYF
TGTGCCAGCAGCTTTCAGGGTTTCTACGAGCAGTACTTC
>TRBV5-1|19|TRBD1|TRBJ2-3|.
CASSWAGDRGLSGTDTQYF
TGCGCCAGCAGCTGGGCTGGGGACAGGGGGCTTTCGGGCACAGATACGCAGTATTTT
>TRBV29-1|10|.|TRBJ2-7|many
CSVELSEQYF
TGCAGCGTTGAATTATCCGAGCAGTACTTC
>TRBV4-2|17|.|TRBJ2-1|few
CASSQDQVTRGNNEQFF
TGTGCCAGCAGCCAAGATCAGGTCACACGGGGGAACAATGAGCAGTTCTTC
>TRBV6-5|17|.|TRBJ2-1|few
CASSYSIDGGRWGEQFF
TGTGCCAGCAGTTACTCGATAGATGGGGGGCGATGGGGTGAGCAGTTCTTC
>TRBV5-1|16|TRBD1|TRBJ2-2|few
CASSIRTGGITGELFF
TGCGCCAGCAGCATACGGACAGGTGGGATCACCGGGGAGCTGTTTTTT
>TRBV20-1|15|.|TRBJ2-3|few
CSARHLGSGTDTQYF
TGCAGTGCTAGGCACCTCGGGAGTGGCACAGATACGCAGTATTTT
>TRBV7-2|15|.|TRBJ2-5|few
CASSLSLAIQETQYF
TGTGCCAGCAGCTTAAGCCTAGCGATCCAAGAGACCCAGTACTTC
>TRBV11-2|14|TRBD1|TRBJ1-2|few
CASSRDRATHGYTF
TGTGCCAGCAGCAGGGACAGGGCAACACATGGCTACACCTTC
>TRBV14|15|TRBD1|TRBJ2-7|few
CASSQTGTGFYEQYF
TGTGCCAGCAGCCAAACGGGGACAGGGTTTTACGAGCAGTACTTC
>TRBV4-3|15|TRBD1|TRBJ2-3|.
CASSHEGQSTDTQYF
TGCGCCAGCAGCCACGAGGGACAGTCCACAGATACGCAGTATTTT
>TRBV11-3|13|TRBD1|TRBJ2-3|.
CASSNRGTDTQYF
TGTGCCAGCAGCAACAGGGGAACAGATACGCAGTATTTT
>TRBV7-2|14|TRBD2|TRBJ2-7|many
CASSLTSGIYEQYF
TGTGCCAGCAGCTTGACTAGCGGAATCTACGAGCAGTACTTC
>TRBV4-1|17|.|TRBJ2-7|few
CASRSQEKGGLTTEQYF
TGCGCCAGCCGCTCCCAGGAAAAAGGGGGTCTCACTACCGAGCAGTACTTC
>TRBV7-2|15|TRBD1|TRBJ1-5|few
CASSSDRAYLEAQHF
TGTGCCAGCAGCTCAGACAGGGCCTACCTAGAGGCCCAGCATTTT
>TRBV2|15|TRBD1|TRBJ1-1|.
CASTRTGTSSTEAFF
TGTGCCAGCACCCGGACAGGGACTTCTTCCACTGAAGCTTTCTTT
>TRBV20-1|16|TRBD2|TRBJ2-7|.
CSARPGLAGVSYEQYF
TGCAGTGCTAGGCCGGGACTAGCGGGAGTCTCCTACGAGCAGTACTTC
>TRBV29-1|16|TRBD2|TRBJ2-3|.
CSVDRGLAGGPVTQYF
TGCAGCGTTGACAGGGGACTAGCGGGAGGGCCGGTAACGCAGTATTTT
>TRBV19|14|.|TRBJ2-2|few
CASSYGIGTGELFF
TGTGCCAGTAGTTACGGGATAGGCACCGGGGAGCTGTTTTTT
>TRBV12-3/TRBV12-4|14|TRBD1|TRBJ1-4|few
CASSPTGGGEKLFF
TGTGCCAGCAGCCCGACAGGGGGAGGTGAAAAACTGTTTTTT
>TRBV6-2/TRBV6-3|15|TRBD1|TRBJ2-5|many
CASSPSRDRGKTQYF
TGTGCCAGCAGTCCGAGCCGGGACAGGGGGAAGACCCAGTACTTC
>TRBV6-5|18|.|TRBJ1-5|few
CASSYSIRDQYSNQPQHF
TGTGCCAGCAGTTACTCGATTCGGGACCAATATAGCAATCAGCCCCAGCATTTT
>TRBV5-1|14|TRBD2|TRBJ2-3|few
CASSFSGSADTQYF
TGCGCCAGCAGCTTTAGCGGGAGTGCAGATACGCAGTATTTT
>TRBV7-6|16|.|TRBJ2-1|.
CASSLEGDSSYNEQFF
TGTGCCAGCAGCTTAGAGGGGGATAGTTCCTACAATGAGCAGTTCTTC
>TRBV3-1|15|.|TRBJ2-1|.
CASSPRGGTYNVQFF
TGTGCCAGCAGCCCAAGAGGGGGGACCTACAATGTGCAGTTCTTC
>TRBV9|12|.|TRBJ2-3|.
CASSVGGDTQYF
TGTGCCAGCAGCGTAGGCGGAGATACGCAGTATTTT
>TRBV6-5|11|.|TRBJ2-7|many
CATGQSYEQYF
TGTGCCACCGGACAGTCCTACGAGCAGTACTTC
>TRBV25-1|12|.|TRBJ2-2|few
CASSHRAGELFF
TGTGCCAGCAGCCACAGGGCCGGGGAGCTGTTTTTT
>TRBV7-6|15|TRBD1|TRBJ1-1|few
CASSPAGTGGTEAFF
TGTGCCAGCAGCCCAGCGGGGACAGGGGGTACTGAAGCTTTCTTT
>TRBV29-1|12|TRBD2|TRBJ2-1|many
CSFSGGINEQFF
TGCAGCTTTAGCGGGGGGATCAATGAGCAGTTCTTC
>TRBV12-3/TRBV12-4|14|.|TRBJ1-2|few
CASSLPVRGYGYTF
TGTGCCAGCAGTTTACCTGTTAGGGGTTATGGCTACACCTTC